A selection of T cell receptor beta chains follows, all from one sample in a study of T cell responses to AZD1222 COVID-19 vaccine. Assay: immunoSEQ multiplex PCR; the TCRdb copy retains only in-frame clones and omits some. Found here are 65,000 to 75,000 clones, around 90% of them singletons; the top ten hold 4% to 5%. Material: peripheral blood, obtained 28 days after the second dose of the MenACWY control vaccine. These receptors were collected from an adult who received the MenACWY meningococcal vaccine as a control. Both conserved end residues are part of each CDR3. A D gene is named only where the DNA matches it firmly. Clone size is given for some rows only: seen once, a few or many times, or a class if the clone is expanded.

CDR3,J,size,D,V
CASSLGGNTIYF,TRBJ1-3,NA,NA,TRBV13
CASSFSGLSPLVGELFF,TRBJ2-2,NA,NA,TRBV13
CASSFRDRVVPEAFF,TRBJ1-1,NA,TRBD1,TRBV6-6
CASSLWRVGEPQHF,TRBJ1-5,NA,NA,TRBV28
CASSTGLERTDTQYF,TRBJ2-3,NA,NA,TRBV7-9
CASSISAQGDYGYTF,TRBJ1-2,NA,NA,TRBV19
CASSQDRVGNYGYTF,TRBJ1-2,NA,NA,TRBV3-1/TRBV3-2
CASRPNPPGLPYQPQHF,TRBJ1-5,NA,NA,TRBV27
CASSPAVNTEAFF,TRBJ1-1,NA,NA,TRBV9
CASSSEQNTEAFF,TRBJ1-1,NA,NA,TRBV7-2
CASSETSGSDEQFF,TRBJ2-1,NA,TRBD2,TRBV5-4
CASSVASGHLPRTDTQYF,TRBJ2-3,NA,NA,TRBV6-1
CASSELDRGGNYGYTF,TRBJ1-2,NA,NA,TRBV4-3
CAISDRGEKLFF,TRBJ1-4,NA,TRBD1,TRBV10-3
CASKPGQVTYEQYF,TRBJ2-7,NA,NA,TRBV28
CASSPYKGRDTGELFF,TRBJ2-2,once,NA,TRBV7-2
CASSYPGQGYEQYF,TRBJ2-7,NA,TRBD1,TRBV6-5
CASSLQGNTEAFF,TRBJ1-1,NA,NA,TRBV11-3
CASSELAGANEQYF,TRBJ2-7,NA,TRBD2,TRBV2
CASSYYRQNGYTF,TRBJ1-2,NA,NA,TRBV6-2/TRBV6-3
CAITDQTVNYGYTF,TRBJ1-2,once,NA,TRBV10-3
CASSQDPQVSYNSPLHF,TRBJ1-6,NA,NA,TRBV4-1
CASSLEGQGGHQPQHF,TRBJ1-5,NA,NA,TRBV28
CASSGRAQTEAFF,TRBJ1-1,NA,NA,TRBV12-3/TRBV12-4
CASSRDRLYGYTF,TRBJ1-2,once,NA,TRBV28
CASSFQARANLYEQYF,TRBJ2-7,NA,NA,TRBV5-1
CSVGTSGSTDTQYF,TRBJ2-3,once,TRBD2,TRBV29-1
CASSFRGTETQYF,TRBJ2-5,NA,NA,TRBV7-9
CASSRLGLAGTYEQYF,TRBJ2-7,NA,TRBD2,TRBV4-2
CASSLAATGNTGELFF,TRBJ2-2,NA,NA,TRBV13
CASSIAARGTYEQYF,TRBJ2-7,few,NA,TRBV19
CASSGQGSNQPQHF,TRBJ1-5,NA,TRBD1,TRBV9
CASSIGQNNEQFF,TRBJ2-1,NA,NA,TRBV19
CASSLSGTANEKLFF,TRBJ1-4,NA,TRBD1,TRBV7-2
CSVGGVLGNTEAFF,TRBJ1-1,NA,NA,TRBV29-1
CASRGQLYNSPLHF,TRBJ1-6,NA,NA,TRBV28
CASSLTDSSYEQYF,TRBJ2-7,NA,NA,TRBV5-1
CASTPGAGGNYGYTF,TRBJ1-2,NA,TRBD1,TRBV19
CASSTPGQVWEQYF,TRBJ2-7,NA,TRBD1,TRBV28
CASSPMGGKGQPQHF,TRBJ1-5,NA,NA,TRBV4-1
CATSRDRILGGELFF,TRBJ2-2,NA,NA,TRBV15
CASSLGTVSTDTQYF,TRBJ2-3,NA,NA,TRBV5-8